Below are 23 T cell receptor beta chains sequenced from a single sample in a study of Tregs in tolerant kidney transplant recipients. The table came from immunoSEQ multiplex PCR; TCRdb's copy has only in-frame clones and leaves some out. This repertoire shows about 100,000 clones, 93% found once; its top ten account for 0.35% to 0.55%. Sequences were derived from CD4+ T cells from blood, sampled before the transplant. The origin of the receptors is a human donor who received a combined kidney and bone marrow transplant.

This clone was found once. V and J are TRBV7-2 and TRBJ2-5, with 9 bases identical to TRBD2. This CDR3 contains 14 residues. J was trimmed by 7 bases and V by 4 bases; bases with no gene match: 7. Looked up from germline, CDR1 is SGHTA and CDR2 is FQGNSA. Written as DNA, the CDR3 is TGTGCCAGCAGCTCCCGACTAGCGGTGGGGACCCAGTACTTC. It is translated as CASSSRLAVGTQYF.

This chain joins TRBV27 and TRBJ1-2; D is possibly TRBD1 (5 bases). In germline, CDR1 is MNHEY, CDR2 SMNVEV (reference sequence). Trimming took 7 bases from V and 8 from J, leaving 20 bases between them. CDR3 length: 14 amino acids. The CDR3 here is CASTLKGARDGYTF. The CDR3 DNA sequence: TGTGCCAGCACCCTGAAAGGGGCGCGGGACGGCTACACCTTC.

In this sample, this clone turned up once. The V call is TRBV9, the J call TRBJ1-3; unclear D gene. The CDR3 consists of 17 residues. Trimming left V 3 bases short and J 0 bases short, with 16 bases between. Germline V CDR1 and CDR2: SGDLS, YYNGEE. CDR3 in DNA: TGTGCCAGCAGCGGCGGGTCTCAAATACTCTCTGGAAACACCATATATTTT. Encoded protein: CASSGGSQILSGNTIYF.

The chain carries TRBV27 and TRBJ2-1; 10 bases agree with TRBD2. In germline, CDR1 is MNHEY, CDR2 SMNVEV (reference sequence). This CDR3 has 15 amino acids. The V gene end was trimmed by 2 bases and the J gene end by 6 bases; junction bases not matched to a gene: 4. The CDR3 protein is CASSLLAGEGNEQFF. The CDR3 nucleotides are TGTGCCAGCAGTTTACTAGCGGGGGAGGGCAATGAGCAGTTCTTC.

The chain is built from TRBV11-2 and TRBJ2-1, with TRBD2 identical over 8 bases. The CDR3 is 13 residues long. Trimming cost V 5 bases and J 6 bases; bases outside gene matches: 3. Per germline, CDR1 SGHAT and CDR2 FQNNGV. The CDR3: CASSHLAGNEQFF. Written as DNA, the CDR3 is TGTGCCAGCAGCCACCTAGCGGGCAATGAGCAGTTCTTC.

This chain joins TRBV4-2 and TRBJ1-3, with a possible D match to TRBD1 (6 bases). The CDR3 is made up of 17 amino acids. Trimming removed 1 base at V and 4 bases at J, with 17 bases between. Germline V CDR1 and CDR2: LGHNA, YNFKEQ. CDR3 protein: CASSQGTQQGWGNTIYF. Written as DNA, the CDR3 is TGTGCCAGCAGCCAAGGAACCCAACAGGGTTGGGGAAACACCATATATTTT.

A remark on this clone: The junction and the germline gene differ at one end; a read error may be behind it. Other DNA sequences within the sample encode an identical CDR3. The chain is built from TRBV6-6 and TRBJ1-6; 7 bases are shared with TRBD1. Germline V lookup: CDR1 MNHNY, CDR2 SVGAGI (reference sequence). This CDR3 comprises 14 residues. Written as DNA, the CDR3 is TGTGCCAGCAGCCCCCGGGACAGCAATTCCCCCCTCCACTTT. This gives the protein CASSPRDSNSPLHF.

The chain employs TRBV7-3 and TRBJ2-2; D is possibly TRBD1 (7 bases). Per germline, CDR1 SGHTA and CDR2 FQGTGA. The CDR3 consists of 17 residues. Trimming left V 5 bases short and J 1 base short, with 17 bases between. This chain's CDR3 is CASSRTGGTENTGELFF. CDR3 sequence (DNA): TGTGCCAGCAGCCGGACAGGAGGGACAGAGAACACCGGGGAGCTGTTTTTT. The full variable domain, its missing parts supplied by reference TRBV7-3 and TRBJ2-2, is GAGVSQTPSNKVTEKGKYVELRCDPISGHTALYWYRQSLGQGPEFLIYFQGTGAADDSGLPNDRFFAVRPEGSVSTLKIQRTERGDSAVYLCASSRTGGTENTGELFFGEGSRLTVL.

The rearrangement joins TRBV4-1 to TRBJ2-5, with 7 nucleotides matching TRBD1. Germline assignment: CDR1 MGHRA and CDR2 YSYEKL. V was pared by 3 bases and J by 2 bases, with 9 bases of the junction left unmatched. The CDR3 is 16 amino acids. The CDR3 is CASSHKTGSKQETQYF. CDR3 DNA sequence: TGCGCCAGCAGCCATAAGACAGGGAGTAAGCAAGAGACCCAGTACTTC.

CDR3 sequence reads: CASSPGTITEAFF. CDR3 DNA: TGTGCCAGCTCACCCGGGACTATTACTGAAGCTTTCTTT. The J gene is TRBJ1-1, the V gene TRBV18, with D tentatively TRBD1 (5 bases). Trimming took 3 bases from V and 5 from J, leaving 10 bases between them. The germline gives CDR1 KGHSH, CDR2 LQKENI. The CDR3 covers 13 residues.

The chain employs TRBV19 and TRBJ1-5; no clear D gene. Between the trimmed V and J ends, which lost 3 bases and 7 bases, there was a span of 13 bases. The CDR3 runs to 14 residues. From germline, CDR1 is LNHDA and CDR2 SQIVND (reference sequence). CDR3 sequence (DNA): TGTGCCAGTAGTATCGGAGGGAAGGGCCAGCCCCAGCATTTT. Translating gives CASSIGGKGQPQHF.

J is TRBJ1-2 and V is TRBV7-9; no clear D gene. Germline CDR1 reads SEHNR; CDR2 reads FQNEAQ (reference sequence). The CDR3 is 13 residues long. V was trimmed by 5 bases and J by 7 bases, leaving 14 bases between them. CDR3 residues: CASSPYTRSGYTF. DNA of the CDR3: TGTGCCAGCAGCCCTTACACTCGGAGTGGCTACACCTTC.

The genes are TRBV28 and TRBJ1-1; 9 nucleotides line up with TRBD1. This CDR3 is 16 amino acids long. After removal of 6 bases from V and 2 bases from J, the junction contained 10 bases not matched to a gene. Germline lookup yields CDR1 MDHEN and CDR2 SYDVKM. The CDR3 here is CASRKTGGNTNTEAFF. The CDR3 bases are TGTGCCAGCAGAAAGACAGGGGGGAACACAAACACTGAAGCTTTCTTT.

V and J are TRBV19 and TRBJ1-2; TRBD1 matches at 8 bases. V lost 5 bases, J lost 4 bases, and 6 bases stayed unmatched. CDR1 LNHDA and CDR2 SQIVND come from the germline V gene (reference sequence). This CDR3 spans 14 amino acids. The CDR3 DNA reads as TGTGCCAGTAGTCCGGACAGGGAGTCCTATGGCTACACCTTC. Translated: CASSPDRESYGYTF.

The J gene is TRBJ2-3, the V gene TRBV6-1; 8 nucleotides agree with TRBD2. CDR3 length equals 17 residues. Germline V gives CDR1 MNHNS, CDR2 SASEGT. V shed 0 bases and J 4 bases; nucleotides not matched to a gene: 9. The CDR3 region is CASSEAGGLARPDTQYF. Here the CDR3 DNA reads TGTGCCAGCAGTGAAGCGGGCGGACTAGCTCGGCCAGATACGCAGTATTTT.

This chain connects TRBV4-1 to TRBJ2-7, with D possibly TRBD2 on 6 matching bases. CDR3 length equals 16 residues. Germline V CDR1 and CDR2: MGHRA, YSYEKL. Between the trimmed V and J ends, which lost 2 bases and 3 bases, there was a span of 17 bases. This CDR3 reads CASSQSGAGKYYEQYF. DNA for the CDR3: TGCGCCAGCAGCCAATCTGGGGCGGGAAAATACTACGAGCAGTACTTC.

This chain's CDR3 is CASSSHAGQGMDQPQHF. CDR3 nucleotide sequence: TGTGCCAGCAGTTCCCATGCTGGGCAGGGAATGGATCAGCCCCAGCATTTT. The chain combines TRBV6-7 with TRBJ1-5; possible D gene TRBD1, 5 bases. TRBV6-7 is designated an ORF whose function remains uncertain. The CDR3 has 17 residues. Trimming removed 4 bases at V and 5 bases at J, with 21 bases between.

The chain is built from TRBV7-2 and TRBJ2-7; D call uncertain. V shed 1 base and J shed 4 bases, with 14 bases lying between them. Per the germline V gene, CDR1 is SGHTA and CDR2 is FQGNSA. The length of the CDR3 is 15 residues. CDR3 amino acids: CASSLEPSGPYEQYF. The CDR3 DNA is TGTGCCAGCAGCTTAGAGCCTAGTGGCCCTTACGAGCAGTACTTC.

V usage is TRBV19 and J usage is TRBJ1-6, with TRBD1 matching over 7 bases. Trimming at V came to 7 bases and at J to 0 bases, leaving 0 bases not matched to a gene. The CDR3 has 14 residues. Germline CDR1 and CDR2: LNHDA and SQIVND (reference sequence). In DNA, the CDR3 is TGTGCCAGTAACAGGGGCTCCTATAATTCACCCCTCCACTTT. This gives the protein CASNRGSYNSPLHF.

V gene TRBV4-3 combines with J gene TRBJ2-5; 7 bases match TRBD2. Germline V gene data show CDR1 as LGHNA and CDR2 as YSLEER. The CDR3 extends over 16 amino acids. J gave up 7 bases and V 1 base, and 12 bases lay outside the gene matches. CDR3 in amino acids: CASSQGITSDAGTQYF. The CDR3, as DNA: TGCGCCAGCAGCCAAGGGATTACTAGCGATGCGGGGACCCAGTACTTC.

As regards this clone: Other nucleotide sequences in the sample specify the same CDR3. The rearrangement uses TRBV7-8 and TRBJ2-7, with 13 bases fitting TRBD2. V shed 4 bases, J shed 1 base, and the junction held 1 base outside the gene matches. CDR1 is SGHVS and CDR2 is FQNEAQ in the germline V gene. This CDR3 region has 15 residues. The DNA of the CDR3 is TGTGCCAGCAGCTCGGGACTAGCGGGGTCCTACGAGCAGTACTTC. Its protein product is CASSSGLAGSYEQYF.

The V and J genes are TRBV19 and TRBJ2-5, with D maybe TRBD1 (6 bases). The ends were cut back, 6 bases at V and 2 bases at J, with 16 bases in the middle. Germline CDR1 and CDR2: LNHDA and SQIVND (reference sequence). The CDR3 is made up of 15 amino acids. The CDR3 DNA reads TGTGCCAGTAGATCTACAGGGAAGGCGCAAGAGACCCAGTACTTC. As protein: CASRSTGKAQETQYF.

The chain combines TRBV27 with TRBJ2-3, with D possibly TRBD1 on 5 matching bases. The CDR3 has 15 amino acids. Germline V gene lookup returns CDR1 MNHEY and CDR2 SMNVEV (reference sequence). Trimming cost V 2 bases and J 0 bases, with 9 bases left between them. Here the CDR3 DNA reads TGTGCCAGCAGTTTACGAGACAGAAGCACAGATACGCAGTATTTT. Its protein product is CASSLRDRSTDTQYF.